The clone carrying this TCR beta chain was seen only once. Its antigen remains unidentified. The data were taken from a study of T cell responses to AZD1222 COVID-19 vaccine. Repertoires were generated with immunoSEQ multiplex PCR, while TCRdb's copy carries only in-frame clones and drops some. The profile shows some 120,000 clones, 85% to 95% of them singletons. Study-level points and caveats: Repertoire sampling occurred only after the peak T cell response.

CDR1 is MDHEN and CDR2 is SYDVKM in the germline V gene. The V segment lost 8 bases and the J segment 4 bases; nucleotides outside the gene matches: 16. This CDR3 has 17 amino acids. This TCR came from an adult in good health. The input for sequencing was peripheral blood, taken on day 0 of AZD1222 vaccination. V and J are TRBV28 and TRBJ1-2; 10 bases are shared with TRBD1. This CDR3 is CASGPWRTGGTVYGYTF. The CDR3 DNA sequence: TGTGCCAGCGGTCCGTGGCGGACAGGGGGTACCGTCTATGGCTACACCTTC.